This entry lists 32 T cell receptor beta chains sequenced from one sample in a study of beta chain features in type 1 diabetes. cDNA synthesis used the whole RNA isolate, giving expressed TCRB sequences. Libraries were prepared by immunoSEQ multiplex PCR; TCRdb keeps only in-frame clonotypes and omits some of them. The profile shows around 170,000 clones, approximately 9.9% of them singletons. The material sequenced was central memory CD4+ T cells from blood. These receptors originate from a woman aged 18-29 years in good health.

This clone has only a few counts. The chain uses TRBV4-2 and TRBJ2-3; 15 bases are shared with TRBD2. The CDR3 covers 18 residues. Germline-derived CDR1 and CDR2 are LGHNA and YNFKEQ. V lost 4 bases to trimming and J lost 4 bases; unmatched junction nucleotides: 9. The CDR3 DNA follows: TGTGCCAGCAGCCCCTCAGCGGGGACTAGCGGGAGGTCAGATACGCAGTATTTT. This encodes CASSPSAGTSGRSDTQYF.

This chain uses TRBV9 with TRBJ1-4; 8 bases agree with TRBD1. V was clipped by 6 bases and J by 8 bases; unmatched bases: 9. The V gene's germline CDR1 is SGDLS and CDR2 YYNGEE. The length of the CDR3 is 14 residues. The chain's CDR3 is CASTGQGVSEKLFF. As DNA, the CDR3 is TGTGCCAGCACCGGACAGGGAGTTAGCGAAAAACTGTTTTTT.

This clone was found a few times. This rearrangement joins TRBV7-2 to TRBJ2-3; 9 bases fit TRBD2. Looked up from germline, CDR1 is SGHTA and CDR2 is FQGNSA. V gave up 0 bases and J gave up 2 bases; unmatched junction bases: 15. CDR3 size: 20 residues. The CDR3 loop is CASSLARAWDRGGVTDTQYF. CDR3 in DNA: TGTGCCAGCAGCTTAGCCCGAGCGTGGGATCGCGGGGGGGTCACAGATACGCAGTATTTT.

The sample holds a few counts of this clone. J is TRBJ2-6 and V is TRBV7-2, with D perhaps matching TRBD2 (5 bases). V was clipped by 1 base and J by 4 bases, with 11 bases between them. CDR1 SGHTA and CDR2 FQGNSA come from the germline V gene. This CDR3 comprises 16 residues. In nucleotides, the CDR3 is TGTGCCAGCAGCTTAGTAGGGAGTGCGGGGGCCAACGTCCTGACTTTC. It is translated as CASSLVGSAGANVLTF.

This clone has more than one count but fewer than ten. Other DNA variants within this sample encode the same CDR3. V usage is TRBV2 and J usage is TRBJ1-2, with TRBD1 identical over 7 bases. The germline V gene has CDR1 SNHLY and CDR2 FYNNEI. The CDR3 has 13 residues. The V and J ends lost 3 bases and 2 bases, in that order; junction bases with no gene match: 0. The CDR3 reads CASSEGQNYGYTF. CDR3 sequence (DNA): TGTGCCAGCAGTGAGGGACAGAACTATGGCTACACCTTC.

The chain uses TRBV18 and TRBJ1-4, with 9 nucleotides matching TRBD1. CDR1 and CDR2 (germline): KGHSH, LQKENI. The trim removed 2 bases at V and 8 bases at J, leaving 6 bases unmatched. This CDR3 has 15 amino acids. DNA of the CDR3: TGTGCCAGCTCACCATCCCGGGACAGGGTCGAAAAACTGTTTTTT. Translation: CASSPSRDRVEKLFF.

The chain is built from TRBV2 and TRBJ2-3, with D possibly matching TRBD1 (7 bases). CDR1 SNHLY and CDR2 FYNNEI come from the germline V gene. Deletions cut 8 bases from V and 0 bases from J, with 12 bases between. CDR3 size: 14 residues. CDR3 nucleotides: TGTGCCAGCCTGACAGGGACTAGCACAGATACGCAGTATTTT. Translation: CASLTGTSTDTQYF.

The V gene is TRBV5-6, the J gene TRBJ1-3; TRBD1 agrees at 9 bases. CDR1 SGHDT and CDR2 YYEEEE come from the germline V gene. The CDR3 spans 16 residues. Trimming removed 4 bases from V and 4 bases from J; junction bases left unmatched: 9. The CDR3 region is CASSDTGGPDGNTIYF. CDR3 DNA: TGTGCCAGCAGCGACACAGGGGGCCCGGACGGAAACACCATATATTTT. The complete variable domain, with remaining parts taken from reference TRBV5-6 and TRBJ1-3, reads DAGVTQSPTHLIKTRGQQVTLRCSPKSGHDTVSWYQQALGQGPQFIFQYYEEEERQRGNFPDRFSGHQFPNYSSELNVNALLLGDSALYLCASSDTGGPDGNTIYFGEGSWLTVV.

This clone was recorded a few times. This sample also contains other DNA sequences that code for the same CDR3. The chain uses TRBV4-1 and TRBJ2-5; TRBD1 aligns across 7 bases. J was trimmed by 1 base and V by 0 bases; bases with no gene match: 5. The CDR3 loop spans 16 amino acids. The germline V gene has CDR1 MGHRA and CDR2 YSYEKL. CDR3 DNA: TGCGCCAGCAGCCAAGATCCCAGGGGGTCCCAAGAGACCCAGTACTTC. Protein sequence: CASSQDPRGSQETQYF.

The chain has TRBV7-2 and TRBJ1-2, with 8 bases fitting TRBD1. The CDR3 is made up of 14 amino acids. CDR1 and CDR2 (germline): SGHTA, FQGNSA. V lost 11 bases to trimming and J lost 2 bases; unmatched junction nucleotides: 10. CDR3 in amino acids: CAGSTGARNYGYTF. As DNA, the CDR3 is TGTGCCGGGTCGACAGGGGCGAGAAACTATGGCTACACCTTC.

Comment on this clone: This CDR3 is also generated by other DNA sequences in the sample. The V and J genes are TRBV18 and TRBJ1-2; weak D call: TRBD1 (6 bases). Germline V lookup: CDR1 KGHSH, CDR2 LQKENI. The CDR3 runs to 12 residues. Trimming cost V 3 bases and J 6 bases, with 8 bases left between them. CDR3: CASSPDRDGYTF. CDR3 bases: TGTGCCAGCTCACCGGACAGAGATGGCTACACCTTC.

The table lists this clone with a few counts. The V call is TRBV7-2, the J call TRBJ1-2; D is unclear. Germline CDR1 SGHTA, CDR2 FQGNSA. Deletions cut 2 bases from V and 2 bases from J, with 12 bases between. The CDR3 covers 15 residues. CDR3 in amino acids: CASSLRGEDNYGYTF. CDR3 DNA: TGTGCCAGCAGCTTACGCGGGGAGGACAACTATGGCTACACCTTC.

The chain carries TRBV7-2 and TRBJ2-3; unclear D gene. The CDR3 contains 15 residues. V was cut by 2 bases and J by 0 bases, with 9 bases left in between. Germline CDR1 and CDR2: SGHTA and FQGNSA. CDR3: CASSLQARSTDTQYF. For the CDR3, the DNA is TGTGCCAGCAGCTTACAAGCCCGTAGCACAGATACGCAGTATTTT.

This clone has only a few counts. The chain combines TRBV6-5 with TRBJ2-7, with 13 bases fitting TRBD2. The CDR3 runs to 15 residues. Germline assignment: CDR1 MNHEY and CDR2 SVGAGI. The ends lost 6 bases at V and 6 bases at J; junction bases unmatched: 8. The CDR3 region is CASSRGGLAGPEQYF. The DNA of the CDR3 is TGTGCCAGCAGCCGTGGGGGACTAGCGGGACCCGAGCAGTACTTC.

This clone has a single count. The chain recombines TRBV5-1 with TRBJ2-7, with D perhaps matching TRBD1 (6 bases). Germline CDR1 reads SGHRS; CDR2 reads YFSETQ. The CDR3 runs to 15 residues. The ends were cut back, 4 bases at V and 0 bases at J, with 14 bases in the middle. CDR3 sequence: CASSINPGHSYEQYF. The CDR3 DNA reads as TGCGCCAGCAGCATTAATCCGGGACACTCCTACGAGCAGTACTTC.

The chain joins TRBV7-9 to TRBJ2-2; TRBD1 is a possible D gene (6 bases). This CDR3 is built from 14 residues. V was cut by 4 bases and J by 4 bases, with 10 bases left in between. Germline CDR1 is SEHNR and CDR2 is FQNEAQ (reference sequence). The CDR3 is CASSYREITGELFF. The DNA of the CDR3 is TGTGCCAGCAGCTACAGGGAAATCACCGGGGAGCTGTTTTTT.

The chain combines TRBV7-9 with TRBJ2-5; TRBD1 matches 10 bases. The germline V gene encodes CDR1 SEHNR and CDR2 FQNEAQ (reference sequence). The CDR3 length is 15 residues. V dropped 4 bases and J dropped 4; count of bases not matched to a gene: 6. CDR3 bases: TGTGCCAGCAGCTCAGGTGACAGGGGGCGAGAGACCCAGTACTTC. Translation gives CASSSGDRGRETQYF.

This clone was observed a handful of times. This rearrangement joins TRBV7-2 to TRBJ2-5; maybe TRBD2 (5 bases). CDR3 length: 12 residues. V lost 5 bases and J lost 4, with 8 bases in between. Germline loops: CDR1 SGHTA, CDR2 FQGNSA. This CDR3 reads CASSIEGETQYF. CDR3 bases: TGTGCCAGCAGCATCGAGGGAGAGACCCAGTACTTC.

The chain uses TRBV18 and TRBJ2-1; 7 bases fit TRBD2. Trimming at V came to 3 bases and at J to 5 bases, leaving 7 bases not matched to a gene. Per germline, CDR1 KGHSH and CDR2 LQKENI. This CDR3 region has 15 residues. The CDR3 coding sequence is TGTGCCAGCTCACCCGGGGGGAGTGGGAACAATGAGCAGTTCTTC. This sequence encodes CASSPGGSGNNEQFF.

The chain is built from TRBV27 and TRBJ2-5; 9 bases fit TRBD1. CDR3 length equals 14 residues. Germline CDR1 is MNHEY and CDR2 is SMNVEV (reference sequence). Trimming at V came to 5 bases and at J to 5 bases, leaving 6 bases not matched to a gene. The CDR3 reads CASSGTGSGETQYF. The CDR3 nucleotides are TGTGCCAGCAGTGGGACAGGGAGCGGCGAGACCCAGTACTTC.

The chain employs TRBV30 and TRBJ2-1, with D tentatively TRBD1 (6 bases). This CDR3 comprises 16 residues. V shed 2 bases and J shed 8 bases, with 22 bases lying between them. From germline, CDR1 is GTSNPN and CDR2 SVGIG (reference sequence). DNA for the CDR3: TGTGCCTGGAGTCGAAGGGGGTGGCCGTTGGGGGATGAGCAGTTCTTC. Its protein is CAWSRRGWPLGDEQFF.

This chain links TRBV5-6 with TRBJ1-5; no definite D call. Per the germline V gene, CDR1 is SGHDT and CDR2 is YYEEEE. V lost 4 bases and J 6 bases, leaving 17 bases between the germline ends. The length of the CDR3 is 15 residues. The CDR3 reads CASSPAEEGPQPQHF. CDR3 coding DNA: TGTGCCAGCAGCCCCGCAGAAGAGGGCCCTCAGCCCCAGCATTTT.

The sample holds a few counts of this clone. The chain uses TRBV25-1 and TRBJ1-1, with TRBD1 as a possible D gene (5 bases). V lost 4 bases and J lost 0, with 12 bases in between. Germline V CDR1 and CDR2: MGHDK, SYGVNS. The length of the CDR3 is 15 residues. CDR3 loop: CASSVPGLVNTEAFF. The CDR3 nucleotides are TGTGCCAGCAGTGTCCCGGGACTCGTGAACACTGAAGCTTTCTTT.

This clone has only a few counts. The J gene is TRBJ2-6, the V gene TRBV30; TRBD2 matches at 9 bases. The CDR3 extends over 16 amino acids. Losses at the gene ends were 4 bases for V and 2 bases for J; bases not matched to a gene: 6. Germline loops: CDR1 GTSNPN, CDR2 SVGIG (reference sequence). The CDR3: CAWNPGLAAGANVLTF. CDR3 nucleotide sequence: TGTGCCTGGAACCCGGGACTAGCAGCTGGGGCCAACGTCCTGACTTTC. Full variable domain (outside the CDR3, taken from reference TRBV30 and TRBJ2-6): SQTIHQWPATLVQPVGSPLSLECTVEGTSNPNLYWYRQAAGRGLQLLFYSVGIGQISSEVPQNLSASRPQDRQFILSSKKLLLSDSGFYLCAWNPGLAAGANVLTFGAGSRLTVL.

This clone showed up just a few times. This sample includes further DNA sequences coding for the same CDR3. The rearrangement joins TRBV27 to TRBJ1-5, with unresolved D. The CDR3 runs to 13 residues. Deletions cut 6 bases from V and 2 bases from J, with 8 bases between. From germline, CDR1 is MNHEY and CDR2 SMNVEV (reference sequence). In nucleotides, the CDR3 is TGTGCCAGCAGACCCGGGGGCAATCAGCCCCAGCATTTT. Its translation: CASRPGGNQPQHF.

The chain recombines TRBV6-4 with TRBJ2-2; 12 nucleotides match TRBD2. This CDR3 has 16 residues. Trimming at V came to 8 bases and at J to 1 base, leaving 5 bases not matched to a gene. Per the germline V gene, CDR1 is MRHNA and CDR2 is SNTAGT. The CDR3 protein is CASRTSGAMNTGELFF. The CDR3 coding sequence is TGTGCCAGCCGGACTAGCGGGGCTATGAACACCGGGGAGCTGTTTTTT.

There are a few counts of this clone. The chain joins TRBV7-2 to TRBJ2-1; D gene ambiguous. This CDR3 has 12 amino acids. With 5 bases removed from V and 7 bases from J, the gap between germline ends came to 9 bases. Germline lookup yields CDR1 SGHTA and CDR2 FQGNSA. CDR3 residues: CASSLRWNEQFF. In DNA, the CDR3 is TGTGCCAGCAGCCTACGGTGGAATGAGCAGTTCTTC. Full variable domain (remainder filled in from reference TRBV7-2 and TRBJ2-1): GAGVSQSPSNKVTEKGKDVELRCDPISGHTALYWYRQSLGQGLEFLIYFQGNSAPDKSGLPSDRFSAERTGGSVSTLTIQRTQQEDSAVYLCASSLRWNEQFFGPGTRLTVL.

This sequence joins TRBV27 and TRBJ2-1, with 10 bases matching TRBD2. J lost 7 bases, V lost 3 bases, and 6 bases had no gene match. From germline, CDR1 is MNHEY and CDR2 SMNVEV (reference sequence). This CDR3 is built from 15 residues. The CDR3 DNA reads TGTGCCAGCAGTTTGGTTCTAGCGGGAGTTAATGAGCAGTTCTTC. The encoded protein is CASSLVLAGVNEQFF.

The rearrangement joins TRBV19 to TRBJ2-1; TRBD2 is a possible D gene (6 bases). The germline V and J ends were trimmed by 1 base and 4 bases, with 17 bases remaining between them. Germline CDR1 LNHDA, CDR2 SQIVND (reference sequence). There are 17 residues in the CDR3. In nucleotides, the CDR3 is TGTGCCAGTAGTATAGCTGGGGTGACGGGGAGGTACAATGAGCAGTTCTTC. This gives the protein CASSIAGVTGRYNEQFF. The variable domain in full, with the rest retrieved from reference TRBV19 and TRBJ2-1, is DGGITQSPKYLFRKEGQNVTLSCEQNLNHDAMYWYRQDPGQGLRLIYYSQIVNDFQKGDIAEGYSVSREKKESFPLTVTSAQKNPTAFYLCASSIAGVTGRYNEQFFGPGTRLTVL.

In this sample, this clone turned up a few times. The genes are TRBV29-1 and TRBJ1-1; weak D call: TRBD1 (6 bases). CDR1 SQVTM and CDR2 ANQGSEA come from the germline V gene. CDR3 size: 16 residues. V was clipped by 7 bases and J by 1 base, with 22 bases between them. CDR3 sequence: CSAGSPPGQRNTEAFF. The CDR3 region has the DNA TGCAGCGCAGGGTCGCCCCCGGGACAACGGAACACTGAAGCTTTCTTT. Looking up the rest from reference TRBV29-1 and TRBJ1-1 gives the full variable domain: SAVISQKPSRDICQRGTSLTIQCQVDSQVTMMFWYRQQPGQSLTLIATANQGSEATYESGFVIDKFPISRPNLTFSTLTVSNMSPEDSSIYLCSAGSPPGQRNTEAFFGQGTRLTVV.

This clone was seen a handful of times. The J gene is TRBJ1-2, the V gene TRBV7-2, with D maybe TRBD1 (6 bases). This CDR3 spans 15 amino acids. Looked up from germline, CDR1 is SGHTA and CDR2 is FQGNSA. The germline V and J ends were trimmed by 0 bases and 4 bases, with 12 bases remaining between them. As DNA, the CDR3 is TGTGCCAGCAGCTTAGCGGGCGGACAGATCTATGGCTACACCTTC. Translating it yields CASSLAGGQIYGYTF.

This clone occurred a few times. The chain has TRBV18 and TRBJ2-5, with 7 nucleotides matching TRBD1. V was pared by 4 bases and J by 4 bases, with 3 bases of the junction left unmatched. The CDR3 is 13 amino acids. Looked up from germline, CDR1 is KGHSH and CDR2 is LQKENI. DNA of the CDR3: TGTGCCAGCTCACTTCGACAGGGAGAGACCCAGTACTTC. This gives the protein CASSLRQGETQYF. The full variable domain, in which reference TRBV18 and TRBJ2-5 provide the parts outside the CDR3, is NAGVMQNPRHLVRRRGQEARLRCSPMKGHSHVYWYRQLPEEGLKFMVYLQKENIIDESGMPKERFSAEFPKEGPSILRIQQVVRGDSAAYFCASSLRQGETQYFGPGTRLLVL.